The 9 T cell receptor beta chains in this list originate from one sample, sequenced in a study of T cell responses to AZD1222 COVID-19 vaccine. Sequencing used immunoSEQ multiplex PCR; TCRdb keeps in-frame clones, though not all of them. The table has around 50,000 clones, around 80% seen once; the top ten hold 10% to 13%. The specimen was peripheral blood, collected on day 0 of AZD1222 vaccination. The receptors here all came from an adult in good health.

CDR3 in amino acids: CASSLRLAEAFF. DNA for the CDR3: TGTGCCAGCAGTTTAAGACTGGCTGAAGCTTTCTTT. The V call is TRBV28, the J call TRBJ1-1, with D unclear. V was trimmed by 2 bases and J by 6 bases, leaving 7 bases between them. Per germline, CDR1 MDHEN and CDR2 SYDVKM. CDR3 size: 12 residues.

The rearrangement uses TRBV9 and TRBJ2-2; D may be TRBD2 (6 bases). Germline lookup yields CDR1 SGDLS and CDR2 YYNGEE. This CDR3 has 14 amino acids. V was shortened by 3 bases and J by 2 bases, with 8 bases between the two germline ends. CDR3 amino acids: CASSEGLNTGELFF. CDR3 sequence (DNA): TGTGCCAGCAGCGAGGGACTTAACACCGGGGAGCTGTTTTTT.

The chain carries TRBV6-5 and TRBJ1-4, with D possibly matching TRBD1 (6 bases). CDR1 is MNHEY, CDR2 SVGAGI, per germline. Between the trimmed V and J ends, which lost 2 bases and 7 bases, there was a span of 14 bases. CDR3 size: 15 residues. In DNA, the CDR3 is TGTGCCAGCAGTTACGGCGGAGGGGGTAGTGAAAAACTGTTTTTT. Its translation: CASSYGGGGSEKLFF.

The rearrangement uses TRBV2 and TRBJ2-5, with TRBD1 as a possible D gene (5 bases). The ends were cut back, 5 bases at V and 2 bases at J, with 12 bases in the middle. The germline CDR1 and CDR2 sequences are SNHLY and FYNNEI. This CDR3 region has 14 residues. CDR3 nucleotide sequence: TGTGCCAGCAGTCAACCTGACAGACAAGAGACCCAGTACTTC. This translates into CASSQPDRQETQYF.

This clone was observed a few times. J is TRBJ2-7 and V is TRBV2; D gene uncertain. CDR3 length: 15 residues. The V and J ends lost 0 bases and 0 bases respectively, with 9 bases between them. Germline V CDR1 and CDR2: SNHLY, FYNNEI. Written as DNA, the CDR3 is TGTGCCAGCAGTGAAGCAGGGCGGTTCTCCTACGAGCAGTACTTC. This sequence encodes CASSEAGRFSYEQYF.

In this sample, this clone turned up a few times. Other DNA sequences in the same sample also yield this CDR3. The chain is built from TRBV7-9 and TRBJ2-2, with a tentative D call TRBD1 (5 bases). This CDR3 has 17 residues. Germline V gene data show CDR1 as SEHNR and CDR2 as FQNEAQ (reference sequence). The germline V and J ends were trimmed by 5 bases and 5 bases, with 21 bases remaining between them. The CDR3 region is CASSERAQGRLTGELFF. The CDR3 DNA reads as TGTGCCAGCAGCGAAAGGGCGCAGGGTCGTTTGACCGGGGAGCTGTTTTTT.

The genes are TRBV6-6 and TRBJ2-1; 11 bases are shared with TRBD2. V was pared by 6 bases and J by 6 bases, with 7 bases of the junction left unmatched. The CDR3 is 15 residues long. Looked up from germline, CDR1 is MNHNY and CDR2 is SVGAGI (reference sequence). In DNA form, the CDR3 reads TGTGCCAGCAGAGATAGCGGGGGGGGCCGCAATGAGCAGTTCTTC. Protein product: CASRDSGGGRNEQFF.

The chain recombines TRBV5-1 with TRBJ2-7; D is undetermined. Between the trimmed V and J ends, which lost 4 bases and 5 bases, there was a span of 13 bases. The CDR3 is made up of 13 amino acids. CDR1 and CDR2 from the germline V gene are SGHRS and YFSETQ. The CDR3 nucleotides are TGCGCCAGCAGCCTGACCCTTCGGGACGAGCAGTACTTC. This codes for CASSLTLRDEQYF.

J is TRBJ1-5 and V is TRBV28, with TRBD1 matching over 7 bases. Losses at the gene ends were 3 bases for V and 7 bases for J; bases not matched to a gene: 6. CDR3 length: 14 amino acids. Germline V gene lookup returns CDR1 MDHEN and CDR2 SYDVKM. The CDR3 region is CASSLTGPRQPQHF. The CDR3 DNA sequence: TGTGCCAGCAGTTTGACAGGGCCTAGGCAGCCCCAGCATTTT.